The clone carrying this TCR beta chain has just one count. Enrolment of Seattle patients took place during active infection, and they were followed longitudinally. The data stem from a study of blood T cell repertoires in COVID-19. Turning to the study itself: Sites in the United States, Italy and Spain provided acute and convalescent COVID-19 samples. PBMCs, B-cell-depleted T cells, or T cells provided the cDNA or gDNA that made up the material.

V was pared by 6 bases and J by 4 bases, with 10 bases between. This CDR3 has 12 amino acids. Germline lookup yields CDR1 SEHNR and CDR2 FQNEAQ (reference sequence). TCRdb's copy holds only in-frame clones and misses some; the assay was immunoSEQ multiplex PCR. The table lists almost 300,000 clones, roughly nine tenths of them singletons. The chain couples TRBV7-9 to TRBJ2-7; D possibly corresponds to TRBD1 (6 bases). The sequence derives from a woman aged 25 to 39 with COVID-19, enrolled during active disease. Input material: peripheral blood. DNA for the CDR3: TGTGCCAGCAGGGACAGAATTTACGAGCAGTACTTC. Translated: CASRDRIYEQYF.